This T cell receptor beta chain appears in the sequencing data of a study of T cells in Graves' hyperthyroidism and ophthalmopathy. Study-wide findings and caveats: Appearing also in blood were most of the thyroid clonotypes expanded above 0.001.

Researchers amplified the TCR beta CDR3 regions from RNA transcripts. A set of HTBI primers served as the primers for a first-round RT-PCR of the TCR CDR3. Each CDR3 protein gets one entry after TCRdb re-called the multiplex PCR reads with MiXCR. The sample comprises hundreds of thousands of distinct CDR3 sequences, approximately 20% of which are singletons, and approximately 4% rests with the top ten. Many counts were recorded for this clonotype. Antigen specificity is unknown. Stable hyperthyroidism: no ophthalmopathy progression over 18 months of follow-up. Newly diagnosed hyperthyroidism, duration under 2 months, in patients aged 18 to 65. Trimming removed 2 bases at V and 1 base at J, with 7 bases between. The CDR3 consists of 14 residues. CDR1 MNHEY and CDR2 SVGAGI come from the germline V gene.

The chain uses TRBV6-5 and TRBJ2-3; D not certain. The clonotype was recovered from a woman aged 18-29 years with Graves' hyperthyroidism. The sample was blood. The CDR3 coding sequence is TGTGCCAGCAGTTACATTGTTGGCACAGATACGCAGTATTTT. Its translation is CASSYIVGTDTQYF.